Detailed here is one T cell receptor beta chain. Its antigen is not known. The data were taken from a study of shared clonotypes between healthy human individuals. The germline V and J ends were trimmed by 4 bases and 5 bases, with 9 bases remaining between them. This CDR3 is built from 13 residues. The germline V gene encodes CDR1 SNHLY and CDR2 FYNNEI. Donors comprised healthy HIV-negative adults lacking recent acute infections or vaccinations. Donors were Caucasian adults residing in Nashville, Tennessee, USA. Each cell subset's genomic DNA was divided evenly among several immunoSEQ plates. Data came from immunoSEQ multiplex PCR; TCRdb stores just in-frame clones and leaves some out. The sample includes about 490,000 clones, roughly 78% of them seen just once. Study observations and caveats: Among donors, sharing of clonotypes was expected to be affected by sequencing depth.

This chain links TRBV2 with TRBJ1-5; D is ambiguous. Input material: PBMCs. The receptor was derived from a woman in her thirties or forties in good health. Some clones in this sample may be carry-over from other donors' samples. CDR3 sequence reads: CASSGAWDQPQHF. The CDR3 bases are TGTGCCAGCAGTGGTGCGTGGGATCAGCCCCAGCATTTT.